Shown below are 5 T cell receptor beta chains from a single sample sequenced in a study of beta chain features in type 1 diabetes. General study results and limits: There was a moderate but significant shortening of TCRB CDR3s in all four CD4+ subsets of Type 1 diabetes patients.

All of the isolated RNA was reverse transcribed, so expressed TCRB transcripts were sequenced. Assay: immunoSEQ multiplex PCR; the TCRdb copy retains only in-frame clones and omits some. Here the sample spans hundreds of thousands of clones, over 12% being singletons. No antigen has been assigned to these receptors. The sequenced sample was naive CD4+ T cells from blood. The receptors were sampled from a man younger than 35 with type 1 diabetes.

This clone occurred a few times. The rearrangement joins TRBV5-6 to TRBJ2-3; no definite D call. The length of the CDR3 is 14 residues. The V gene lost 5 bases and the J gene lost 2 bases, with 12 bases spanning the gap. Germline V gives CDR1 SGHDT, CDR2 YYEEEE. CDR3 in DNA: TGTGCCAGCAGGACTGACCCGTACACAGATACGCAGTATTTT. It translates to CASRTDPYTDTQYF.

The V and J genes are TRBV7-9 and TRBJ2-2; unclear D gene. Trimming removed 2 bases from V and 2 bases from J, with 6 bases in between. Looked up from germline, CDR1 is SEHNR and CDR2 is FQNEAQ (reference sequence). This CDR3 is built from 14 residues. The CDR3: CASSLSTNTGELFF. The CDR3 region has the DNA TGTGCCAGCAGCTTATCCACAAACACCGGGGAGCTGTTTTTT.

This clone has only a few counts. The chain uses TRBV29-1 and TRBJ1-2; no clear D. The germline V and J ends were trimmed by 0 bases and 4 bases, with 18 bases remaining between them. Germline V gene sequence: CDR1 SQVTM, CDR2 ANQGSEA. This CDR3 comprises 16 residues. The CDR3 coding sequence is TGCAGCGTTGAAGATCCGTTTCGAGTAGAGGGCTATGGCTACACCTTC. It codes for CSVEDPFRVEGYGYTF.

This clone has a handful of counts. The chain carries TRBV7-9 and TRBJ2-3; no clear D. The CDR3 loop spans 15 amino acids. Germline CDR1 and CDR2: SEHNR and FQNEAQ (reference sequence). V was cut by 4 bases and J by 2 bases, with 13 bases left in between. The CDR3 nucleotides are TGTGCCAGCAGCTCGAACTATGAGGCCACAGATACGCAGTATTTT. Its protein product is CASSSNYEATDTQYF.

DNA for the CDR3: TGTGCCAGCAGCCAACCCGGAATCAATCAGCCCCAGCATTTT. This gives the protein CASSQPGINQPQHF. This sequence joins TRBV7-2 and TRBJ1-5; no firm D call. The CDR3 is 14 amino acids. Trimming pared 5 bases from V and 3 bases from J, leaving 11 bases between. Germline V gene sequence: CDR1 SGHTA, CDR2 FQGNSA.